These 22 T cell receptor beta chains were sequenced from one sample in a study of radiation and T cells in renal cell carcinoma. Libraries were prepared by immunoSEQ multiplex PCR; TCRdb keeps only in-frame clonotypes and omits some of them. There are about 140,000 clones in the sample; approximately 87% occur only once, and roughly 23% lies in the top ten. As to time point: baseline pretreatment blood. Treatment in this sample: 15 Gy SBRT to primary tumor, nephrectomy 4 weeks later. The material sequenced was blood, taken from a patient whose treatment included radiotherapy and nephrectomy. Receptor source: a woman aged 50 to 60 with renal cell carcinoma.

The chain carries TRBV7-2 and TRBJ2-3; 15 bases agree with TRBD2. The CDR3 totals 15 residues. Germline V gives CDR1 SGHTA, CDR2 FQGNSA. The V gene end was trimmed by 5 bases and the J gene end by 7 bases; junction bases not matched to a gene: 4. The CDR3 here is CASSQGLAGGNTQYF. As DNA, the CDR3 is TGTGCCAGCAGCCAAGGACTAGCGGGAGGGAATACGCAGTATTTT.

The V gene is TRBV28, the J gene TRBJ2-3; D is unclear. V lost 5 bases to trimming and J lost 0 bases, with 6 bases between them. Per the germline V gene, CDR1 is MDHEN and CDR2 is SYDVKM. The CDR3 runs to 13 residues. DNA for the CDR3: TGTGCCAGCAGTAAACCTAGCACAGATACGCAGTATTTT. Translated: CASSKPSTDTQYF.

The chain recombines TRBV5-4 with TRBJ1-5; TRBD1 is a possible D gene (5 bases). Trimming took 4 bases from V and 3 from J, leaving 14 bases between them. This CDR3 has 15 amino acids. Germline V gene lookup returns CDR1 SGHNT and CDR2 YYREEE (reference sequence). Written as DNA, the CDR3 is TGTGCCAGCAGCGATTGGGACTCATACAATCAGCCCCAGCATTTT. This translates into CASSDWDSYNQPQHF.

The chain uses TRBV5-1 and TRBJ2-2, with 7 bases aligning to TRBD1. CDR1 is SGHRS and CDR2 is YFSETQ in the germline V gene. Losses at the gene ends were 2 bases for V and 6 bases for J; bases not matched to a gene: 4. There are 14 residues in the CDR3. The CDR3 loop is CASSFLQGAGELFF. The CDR3 DNA is TGCGCCAGCAGCTTCCTCCAGGGGGCCGGGGAGCTGTTTTTT.

The rearrangement joins TRBV9 to TRBJ1-4, with no clear D. V was shortened by 0 bases and J by 10 bases, with 13 bases between the two germline ends. Germline V gene data show CDR1 as SGDLS and CDR2 as YYNGEE. The CDR3 is 14 residues long. This CDR3 reads CASSVGNRALKLFF. The CDR3 DNA follows: TGTGCCAGCAGCGTAGGGAACAGAGCCTTAAAACTGTTTTTT.

This chain uses TRBV14 with TRBJ2-5, with D perhaps given as TRBD1 or TRBD2 (5 bases each). This CDR3 has 16 residues. Germline-derived CDR1 and CDR2 are SGHDN and FVKESK. The V and J ends lost 0 bases and 5 bases respectively, with 16 bases between them. CDR3 sequence reads: CASSQDRLRGVETQYF. The CDR3 nucleotides read TGTGCCAGCAGCCAAGATAGGCTTCGAGGGGTGGAGACCCAGTACTTC.

The J gene is TRBJ2-3, the V gene TRBV6-5; D is undetermined. This CDR3 spans 13 amino acids. Germline-derived CDR1 and CDR2 are MNHEY and SVGAGI. The V gene lost 6 bases and the J gene lost 6 bases, with 13 bases spanning the gap. The CDR3 coding sequence is TGTGCCAGCAGCCGAAGTAACTCCGATACGCAGTATTTT. It yields the protein CASSRSNSDTQYF.

V usage is TRBV27 and J usage is TRBJ1-2, with 9 nucleotides matching TRBD1. V gave up 7 bases and J gave up 8 bases; unmatched junction bases: 17. CDR1 MNHEY and CDR2 SMNVEV come from the germline V gene (reference sequence). The CDR3 has 16 amino acids. CDR3 protein: CASTNFRDREKGGYTF. The CDR3 DNA reads as TGTGCCAGCACCAATTTCCGGGACAGGGAAAAGGGAGGCTACACCTTC.

This chain joins TRBV25-1 and TRBJ2-5; D perhaps matches TRBD2 (6 bases). V was cut by 5 bases and J by 2 bases, with 15 bases left in between. CDR1 and CDR2 from the germline V gene are MGHDK and SYGVNS. CDR3 size: 15 residues. The CDR3 region has the DNA TGTGCCAGCAGTTTGAGGGGCGGAGGGCAAGAGACCCAGTACTTC. Protein sequence: CASSLRGGGQETQYF. Looking up the rest from reference TRBV25-1 and TRBJ2-5 gives the full variable domain: EADIYQTPRYLVIGTGKKITLECSQTMGHDKMYWYQQDPGMELHLIHYSYGVNSTEKGDLSSESTVSRIRTEHFPLTLESARPSHTSQYLCASSLRGGGQETQYFGPGTRLLVL.

In its sample, this clone was seen once. The chain recombines TRBV6-6 with TRBJ2-7, with 8 bases aligning to TRBD1. V dropped 5 bases and J dropped 3; count of bases not matched to a gene: 6. Germline CDR1 reads MNHNY; CDR2 reads SVGAGI (reference sequence). The CDR3 is made up of 14 amino acids. The CDR3 protein is CASSTTGGNYEQYF. CDR3 bases: TGTGCCAGCAGTACCACAGGGGGAAACTACGAGCAGTACTTC.

The gene calls are TRBV7-9 and TRBJ2-7, with D perhaps TRBD2 (6 bases). The V gene's germline CDR1 is SEHNR and CDR2 FQNEAQ (reference sequence). V was shortened by 7 bases and J by 6 bases, with 13 bases between the two germline ends. The CDR3 extends over 12 amino acids. The CDR3 nucleotides read TGTGCCAGCAATACCCGGGGGAGCGAGCAGTACTTC. Its protein is CASNTRGSEQYF.

This clone has just a few counts. This sequence joins TRBV7-9 and TRBJ1-2; TRBD1 agrees at 8 bases. Germline-derived CDR1 and CDR2 are SEHNR and FQNEAQ (reference sequence). The trim removed 4 bases at V and 8 bases at J, leaving 12 bases unmatched. The CDR3 is 15 amino acids. Written as DNA, the CDR3 is TGTGCCAGCAGCTCGCACAGGGGGTCGAAAGGAGGCTACACCTTC. Translation gives CASSSHRGSKGGYTF. Looking up the rest from reference TRBV7-9 and TRBJ1-2 gives the full variable domain: DTGVSQNPRHKITKRGQNVTFRCDPISEHNRLYWYRQTLGQGPEFLTYFQNEAQLEKSRLLSDRFSAERPKGSFSTLEIQRTEQGDSAMYLCASSSHRGSKGGYTFGSGTRLTVV.

The rearrangement uses TRBV5-4 and TRBJ1-2; TRBD1 matches at 9 bases. The length of the CDR3 is 13 residues. The J segment lost 3 bases and the V segment lost 4 bases, leaving 1 base of the junction unmatched. Germline values: CDR1 SGHNT, CDR2 YYREEE (reference sequence). The CDR3 bases are TGTGCCAGCAGCCGACAGGGGGACTATGGCTACACCTTC. This encodes CASSRQGDYGYTF.

With regard to this clone: The junction departs from germline at one end; a sequencing error may be responsible. The gene calls are TRBV4-3 and TRBJ1-4; no firm D call. Germline V gene data show CDR1 as LGHNA and CDR2 as YSLEER. The length of the CDR3 is 16 residues. CDR3 sequence (DNA): TGCGCCAGCAGCCAAGGTGTGGGCGGAACTAAGGAAAAACTGTTTTTT. This encodes CASSQGVGGTKEKLFF.

The chain links TRBV29-1 to TRBJ2-2, with D possibly TRBD2 on 7 matching bases. Between the trimmed V and J ends, which lost 4 bases and 7 bases, there was a span of 16 bases. Germline-derived CDR1 and CDR2 are SQVTM and ANQGSEA. The CDR3 spans 14 residues. Written as DNA, the CDR3 is TGCAGCGTTGGCTCGGGGGGCTGGAACGGGGAGCTGTTTTTT. This sequence encodes CSVGSGGWNGELFF.

Here the CDR3 reads CAISERQGALSNQPQHF. The CDR3 bases are TGTGCCATCAGTGAGAGACAGGGGGCCCTTAGCAATCAGCCCCAGCATTTT. V and J are TRBV10-3 and TRBJ1-5, with TRBD1 identical over 10 bases. Germline lookup yields CDR1 ENHRY and CDR2 SYGVKD. The CDR3 sequence is 17 residues long. V lost 2 bases, J lost 0 bases, and 4 bases stayed unmatched.

The chain employs TRBV20-1 and TRBJ2-7; D is unclear. CDR1 and CDR2 from the germline V gene are DFQATT and SNEGSKA (reference sequence). Trimming cost V 4 bases and J 1 base, with 5 bases left between them. This CDR3 comprises 11 residues. CDR3 loop: CSATPSYEQYF. The CDR3, as DNA: TGCAGTGCTACACCATCCTACGAGCAGTACTTC.

J is TRBJ2-2 and V is TRBV6-1, with D perhaps assigned TRBD1 or TRBD2 (6 bases each). Germline V gives CDR1 MNHNS, CDR2 SASEGT. The V and J ends lost 5 bases and 4 bases respectively, with 14 bases between them. This CDR3 has 15 residues. CDR3 region: CASSWWRGSTGELFF. The CDR3 bases are TGTGCCAGCAGTTGGTGGAGGGGGTCCACCGGGGAGCTGTTTTTT.

This rearrangement joins TRBV6-5 to TRBJ1-5, with D unclear. The V end was cut by 4 bases, the J end by 5 bases, with 6 bases between. The CDR3 totals 12 residues. Germline CDR1 is MNHEY and CDR2 is SVGAGI. Written as DNA, the CDR3 is TGTGCCAGCAGTTCCTCGGATCAGCCCCAGCATTTT. Translation gives CASSSSDQPQHF.

This chain uses TRBV19 with TRBJ1-5, with unresolved D. The V end lost 5 bases, the J end lost 1 base, and 12 bases lay between the germline ends. Germline assignment: CDR1 LNHDA and CDR2 SQIVND (reference sequence). The CDR3 runs 15 residues. The CDR3 DNA is TGTGCCAGTAGTCTCACGGTATCAAGCAATCAGCCCCAGCATTTT. It encodes CASSLTVSSNQPQHF.

The CDR3 here is CASSPQTGLDTGELFF. The CDR3 nucleotides are TGTGCCAGCAGCCCTCAGACAGGGTTAGACACCGGGGAGCTGTTTTTT. J is TRBJ2-2 and V is TRBV7-2; TRBD1 matches at 7 bases. CDR3 length equals 16 residues. Unmatched junction bases numbered 9, after V lost 5 bases and J lost 3 bases. Germline V gene sequence: CDR1 SGHTA, CDR2 FQGNSA.

This clone has just one count. The rearrangement uses TRBV5-6 and TRBJ1-5, with no clear D. The length of the CDR3 is 13 residues. The V gene's germline CDR1 is SGHDT and CDR2 YYEEEE. V was cut by 0 bases and J by 7 bases, with 8 bases left in between. CDR3 sequence reads: CASSLGLGQPQHF. The CDR3 region has the DNA TGTGCCAGCAGCTTGGGGCTCGGGCAGCCCCAGCATTTT.